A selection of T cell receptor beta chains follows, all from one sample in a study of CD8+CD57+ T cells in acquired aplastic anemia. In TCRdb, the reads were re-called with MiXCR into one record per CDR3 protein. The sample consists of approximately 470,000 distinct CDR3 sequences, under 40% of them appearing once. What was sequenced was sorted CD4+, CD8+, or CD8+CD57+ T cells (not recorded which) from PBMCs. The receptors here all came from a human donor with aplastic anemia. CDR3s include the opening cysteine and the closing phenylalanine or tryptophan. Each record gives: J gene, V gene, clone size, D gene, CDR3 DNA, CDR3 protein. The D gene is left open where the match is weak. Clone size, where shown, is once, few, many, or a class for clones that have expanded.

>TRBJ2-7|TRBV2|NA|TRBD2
TGCGCCAGCAGCCAGGAGGGGACTAGCGGGGGTTGGGTGTACGAGCAGTACTTC
CASSQEGTSGGWVYEQYF
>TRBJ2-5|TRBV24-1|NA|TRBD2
TGTGCCACCAGTGATTTAGCGGGAGGGTACCAAGAGACCCAGTACTTC
CATSDLAGGYQETQYF
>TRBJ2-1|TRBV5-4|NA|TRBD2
TGTGCCAGCAGCTTGGCCGGCGGGGGGCCTTACAATGAGCAGTTCTTC
CASSLAGGGPYNEQFF
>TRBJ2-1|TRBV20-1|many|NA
TGCAGTGCTAGGACGTATGGGGGCGAGTCCTACAATGAGCAGTTCTTC
CSARTYGGESYNEQFF
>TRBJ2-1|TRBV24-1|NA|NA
TGTGCCACCAGTCGCGGAGGGTTCGAGCAGTTCTTC
CATSRGGFEQFF
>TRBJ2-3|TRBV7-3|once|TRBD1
TGTGCCAGCAGCTTAATCGGGACAGTCACAGATACGCAGTATTTT
CASSLIGTVTDTQYF
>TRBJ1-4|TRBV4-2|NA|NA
TGTGCCAGCAGCCAGACCCCCAGGGTAACTAATGAAAAACTGTTTTTT
CASSQTPRVTNEKLFF
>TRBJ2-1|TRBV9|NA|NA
TGTGCCAGCAGCCGACGGTGGGGGGATGAGCAGTTCTTC
CASSRRWGDEQFF
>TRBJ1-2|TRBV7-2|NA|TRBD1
TGTGCCAGCACCTTACGGACAGGGGGCAGGGGCTACACCTTC
CASTLRTGGRGYTF
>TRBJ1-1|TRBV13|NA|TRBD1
TGTGCCAGCAGCTTTGACAGGGGAACTGAAGCTTCCTTT
CASSFDRGTEASF
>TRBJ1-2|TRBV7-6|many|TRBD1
TGTGCCAGCAGCCCCCCGACAGGGGTAGAACGCTATGGCTACACCTTC
CASSPPTGVERYGYTF
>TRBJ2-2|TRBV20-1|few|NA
TGCAGTGCTAGTAAGGGACCCACCGGGGAGCTGTTTTTT
CSASKGPTGELFF
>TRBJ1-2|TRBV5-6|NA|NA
TGTGCCAGCAGCTTAATAACAGGGCTGGACGGCTACACCTTC
CASSLITGLDGYTF
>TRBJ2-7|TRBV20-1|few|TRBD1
TGCAGTGCTAGCCCCGGGACAGGGGTTTTCGGCGAGCAGTACTTC
CSASPGTGVFGEQYF
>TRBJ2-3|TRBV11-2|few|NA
TGTGCCAGCAGCTTAGTTCCTCATAACACAGATACGCAGTATTTT
CASSLVPHNTDTQYF
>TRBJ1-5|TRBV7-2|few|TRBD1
TGTGCCAGCAGCTTACAGCTTGGAGCAGGGGGAAGCAATCAGCCCCAGCATTTT
CASSLQLGAGGSNQPQHF
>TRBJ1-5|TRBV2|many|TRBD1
TGTGCCAGCAGCGCGGGGACAGTCAATCAGCCCCAGCATTTT
CASSAGTVNQPQHF
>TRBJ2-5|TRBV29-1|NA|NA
TGCAGCGTGGGGATGAAAGAGACCCAGTACTTC
CSVGMKETQYF
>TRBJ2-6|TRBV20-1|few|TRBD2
TGCAGTGCTAGTTTAGCGGGGGGCTCTGGGGCCAACGTCCTGACTTTC
CSASLAGGSGANVLTF
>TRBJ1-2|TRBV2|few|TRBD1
TGTGCCAGCAGTGAAAGTAGGGGGCTTGGCTACACCTTC
CASSESRGLGYTF
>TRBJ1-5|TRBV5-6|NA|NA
TGTGCCAGCAGCTTGTCAGGGGCCTATAGCAATCAGCCCCAGCATTTT
CASSLSGAYSNQPQHF
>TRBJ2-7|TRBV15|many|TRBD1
TGTGCCACCAGGCTGGGGGACAGTTCCTACGAGCAGTACTTC
CATRLGDSSYEQYF
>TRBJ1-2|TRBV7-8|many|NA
TGTGCCAGCAGCTTAGTTAAACTCTATGGCTACACCTTC
CASSLVKLYGYTF
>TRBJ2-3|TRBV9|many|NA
TGTGCCAGCAGCAACCCTCACACAGATACGCAGTATTTT
CASSNPHTDTQYF
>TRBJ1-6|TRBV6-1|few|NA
TGTGCCAGCAGCCTAGGACGGGCAAATTCACCCCTCCACTTT
CASSLGRANSPLHF
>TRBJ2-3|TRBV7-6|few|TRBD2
TGTGCCAGCAGCGAAGGACTAGCGGGAGTCACAGATACGCAGTATTTT
CASSEGLAGVTDTQYF
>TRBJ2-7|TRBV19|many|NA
TGTGCCAGTAGGGACCGGACAGAGATGGGCGAGCAGTACTTC
CASRDRTEMGEQYF
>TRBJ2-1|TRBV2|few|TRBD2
TGTGCCAGCAGTGAAGCGGGAGCGGGGGCCTACAATGAGCAGTTCTTC
CASSEAGAGAYNEQFF
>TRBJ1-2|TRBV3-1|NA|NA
TGTGCCAGCAGCCTTCTCTCTTTGTCCAAATCCGGAGGCGGCTACACCTTC
CASSLLSLSKSGGGYTF
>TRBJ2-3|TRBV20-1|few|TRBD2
TGCAGTGCTGATGGACTAGCGCGCTACACAGATACGCAGTATTTT
CSADGLARYTDTQYF
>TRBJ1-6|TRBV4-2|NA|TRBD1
TGTGCCAGCAGCCAGCGTAGTAGTGGAGGGGGCCTGGTTTCACCCCTCCACTTT
CASSQRSSGGGLVSPLHF
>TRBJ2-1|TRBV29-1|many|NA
TGCAGCGTTGAAAGGGGCGCAGCCTACAATGAGCAGTTCTTC
CSVERGAAYNEQFF
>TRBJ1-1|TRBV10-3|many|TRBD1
TGTGCCATCAGTGAGATCGGGACAGGGGGCGTATCTGAAGCTTTCTTT
CAISEIGTGGVSEAFF
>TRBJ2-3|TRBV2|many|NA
TGTGCCAGCAGGGAACTACACCCCACAGATACGCAGTATTTT
CASRELHPTDTQYF
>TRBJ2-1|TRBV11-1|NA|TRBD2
TGTGCCAGCAGGGGACTAGGCATCGACAATGAGCAGTTCTTC
CASRGLGIDNEQFF
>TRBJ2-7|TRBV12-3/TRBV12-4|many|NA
TGTGCCAGCAGCCAAGACAGATATAACTACGAGCAGTACTTC
CASSQDRYNYEQYF
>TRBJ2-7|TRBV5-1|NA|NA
TGCGCCAGCAGCTTGGACTCCAGGAAATTAAGAAAGGACTACGAGCAGTACTTC
CASSLDSRKLRKDYEQYF
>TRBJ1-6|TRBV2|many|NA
TGTGCCAGCAGGGGAGGCAGTTCCTATAATTCACCCCTCCACTTT
CASRGGSSYNSPLHF
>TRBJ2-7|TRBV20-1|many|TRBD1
TGCAGTGCTAGACAGGGGGCTTACGAGCAGTACTTC
CSARQGAYEQYF
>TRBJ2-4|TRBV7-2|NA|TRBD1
TGTGCCAGCAGCCATAAACAGGGGATGCCCAAAAACATTCAGTACTTC
CASSHKQGMPKNIQYF
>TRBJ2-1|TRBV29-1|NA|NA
TGCAGCGTTGTTTATAGCCGCTCCTACAATGAGCAGTTCTTC
CSVVYSRSYNEQFF
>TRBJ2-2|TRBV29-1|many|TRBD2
TGCAGCGCCGAGAGACTAGCGGGGAGCACCGGGGAGCTGTTTTTT
CSAERLAGSTGELFF
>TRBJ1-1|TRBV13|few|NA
TGTGCCAGCAGCTTGTGGGGGTTGGGGACTGAAGCTTTCTTT
CASSLWGLGTEAFF
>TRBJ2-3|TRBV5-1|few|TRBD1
TGCGCCAGCAGCTTTGGGACAGGGGGCACATCAGATACGCAGTATTTT
CASSFGTGGTSDTQYF
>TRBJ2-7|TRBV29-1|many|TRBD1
TGCAGCGAGGAACCGGGACAGGGGTTCCACGAGCAGTACTTC
CSEEPGQGFHEQYF